This T cell receptor beta chain is drawn from a study of T-cell memory formation after mild COVID-19. Trimming shortened V by 3 bases and J by 8 bases, and 20 bases separated the two germline ends. Germline CDR1 reads SGHRS; CDR2 reads YFSETQ. The CDR3 loop spans 15 amino acids. TCRdb re-analysed the 5' RACE reads in MiXCR, keeping a single row per CDR3 protein. The sample has 150,000 to 200,000 distinct CDR3 sequences, less than 20% seen once. The sample holds a few counts of this clonotype. The receptor's source is a young man who had mild COVID-19 (a few samples of this study predate the infection). Cell type and time point are not known. The chain has TRBV5-1 and TRBJ1-2, with a weak D call TRBD1 (6 bases). The sample comprised PBMCs or a T cell subset sorted from them (not recorded which). For the CDR3, the DNA is TGCGCCAGCAGCTCGATGACAGGCCAGGGTCTAGGCTACACCTTC. This codes for CASSSMTGQGLGYTF.